The 19 T cell receptor beta chains below all came from one sample that was sequenced in a study of control samples from healthy donors and cancer patients. The assay was immunoSEQ multiplex PCR, and TCRdb's table has in-frame clones only and misses some. The sample yields approximately 44,000 clones, 70% to 75% seen once. Sequencing was performed on formalin-fixed, paraffin-embedded tissue. Every receptor here comes from a male donor with melanoma.

The chain employs TRBV19 and TRBJ2-7; D possibly matches TRBD1 or TRBD2 (5 bases each). This CDR3 contains 12 residues. Trimming cost V 10 bases and J 5 bases, with 15 bases left between them. Germline V gives CDR1 LNHDA, CDR2 SQIVND (reference sequence). The CDR3 here is CAKGNEGHEQYF. CDR3 nucleotides: TGTGCCAAGGGTAACGAGGGACACGAGCAGTACTTC. The complete variable domain, with remaining parts taken from reference TRBV19 and TRBJ2-7, reads DGGITQSPKYLFRKEGQNVTLSCEQNLNHDAMYWYRQDPGQGLRLIYYSQIVNDFQKGDIAEGYSVSREKKESFPLTVTSAQKNPTAFYLCAKGNEGHEQYFGPGTRLTVT.

The chain combines TRBV11-1 with TRBJ2-3, with D perhaps matching TRBD1 (5 bases). With 2 bases removed from V and 1 base from J, the gap between germline ends came to 7 bases. Germline CDR1 is SGHAT and CDR2 is FQDESV (reference sequence). The CDR3 sequence is 14 residues long. CDR3 in amino acids: CASSLQGRTDTQYF. DNA of the CDR3: TGTGCCAGCAGCTTACAGGGTCGCACAGATACGCAGTATTTT.

The V call is TRBV25-1, the J call TRBJ1-2, with TRBD1 identical over 9 bases. CDR3 length: 12 residues. Germline assignment: CDR1 MGHDK and CDR2 SYGVNS. V was pared by 7 bases and J by 7 bases, with 4 bases of the junction left unmatched. CDR3 sequence reads: CASTGTGIGYTF. The CDR3, as DNA: TGTGCCAGCACTGGGACAGGGATTGGCTACACCTTC.

The chain recombines TRBV10-2 with TRBJ2-3, with D possibly matching TRBD2 (5 bases). The CDR3 is 16 amino acids. Germline V CDR1 and CDR2: WSHSY, SAAADI. The V gene lost 2 bases and the J gene lost 1 base, with 13 bases spanning the gap. The CDR3 spells CASSEEVWRGTDTQYF. The CDR3 DNA is TGCGCCAGCAGTGAGGAAGTGTGGCGGGGCACAGATACGCAGTATTTT.

This chain's CDR3 is CASSYDSGGGETQYF. Here the CDR3 DNA reads TGTGCCAGCAGTTACGATTCGGGAGGTGGTGAGACCCAGTACTTC. The rearrangement uses TRBV6-5 and TRBJ2-5; 7 bases fit TRBD2. This CDR3 is built from 15 residues. The trim removed 2 bases at V and 5 bases at J, leaving 8 bases unmatched. Per germline, CDR1 MNHEY and CDR2 SVGAGI.

V is TRBV2 and J is TRBJ1-6; tentative D call: TRBD1 (6 bases). Per the germline V gene, CDR1 is SNHLY and CDR2 is FYNNEI. The CDR3 runs 16 residues. Trimming shortened V by 4 bases and J by 7 bases, and 17 bases separated the two germline ends. The CDR3 sequence is CASSGGSGAYNSPLHF. Here the CDR3 DNA reads TGTGCCAGCAGTGGGGGGTCAGGGGCTTACAATTCACCCCTCCACTTT.

This rearrangement joins TRBV29-1 to TRBJ2-1; tentative D call: TRBD1 (8 bases). The CDR3 covers 13 residues. Between the trimmed V and J ends, which lost 7 bases and 4 bases, there was a span of 14 bases. In germline, CDR1 is SQVTM, CDR2 ANQGSEA. The CDR3 DNA sequence: TGCAGCGCCGGACAGGGAGGGTACAATGAGCAGTTCTTC. Translated, it gives CSAGQGGYNEQFF.

V usage is TRBV24-1 and J usage is TRBJ2-1, with unresolved D. Trimming cost V 0 bases and J 8 bases, with 4 bases left between them. Germline CDR1 and CDR2: KGHDR and SFDVKD. The CDR3 extends over 12 amino acids. This CDR3 reads CATSDLRDEQFF. The DNA of the CDR3 is TGTGCCACCAGTGATTTGCGGGATGAGCAGTTCTTC.

The chain carries TRBV7-9 and TRBJ2-1; D uncertain. The V gene lost 1 base and the J gene lost 9 bases, with 10 bases spanning the gap. Germline V gives CDR1 SEHNR, CDR2 FQNEAQ (reference sequence). The CDR3 spans 13 residues. The CDR3, as DNA: TGTGCCAGCAGCTTAGTTGAGACGGGTGAGCAGTTCTTC. Protein product: CASSLVETGEQFF.

The V gene is TRBV4-1, the J gene TRBJ1-3; 7 positions agree with TRBD1. Trimming removed 1 base from V and 1 base from J; junction bases left unmatched: 16. Germline values: CDR1 MGHRA, CDR2 YSYEKL. The CDR3 is made up of 20 amino acids. The CDR3 DNA follows: TGCGCCAGCAGCCAAGTTGTCCCAAAGTCACACAGGGGTTCTGGAAACACCATATATTTT. Protein sequence: CASSQVVPKSHRGSGNTIYF.

In the case of this clone: The same CDR3 arises from other DNA sequences in this sample as well. This chain joins TRBV11-2 and TRBJ2-7; D might be TRBD1 (5 bases). With 1 base removed from V and 3 bases from J, the gap between germline ends came to 7 bases. CDR1 and CDR2 (germline): SGHAT, FQNNGV. CDR3 size: 13 residues. CDR3 nucleotide sequence: TGTGCCAGCAGCTTAGGAACAGGCTACGAGCAGTACTTC. Amino acids: CASSLGTGYEQYF.

J is TRBJ2-4 and V is TRBV28, with D perhaps TRBD2 (5 bases). The CDR3 sequence is 12 residues long. Per germline, CDR1 MDHEN and CDR2 SYDVKM. With 6 bases removed from V and 9 bases from J, the gap between germline ends came to 12 bases. This chain's CDR3 is CASRREEGIQYF. CDR3 DNA: TGTGCCAGCAGACGCGAAGAGGGCATTCAGTACTTC.

The chain uses TRBV28 and TRBJ2-7; TRBD1 matches at 7 bases. CDR3 length: 12 amino acids. Trimming took 6 bases from V and 1 from J; bases not matched to a gene: 0. The V gene's germline CDR1 is MDHEN and CDR2 SYDVKM. The CDR3 reads CASRTGSYEQYF. The CDR3 DNA reads as TGTGCCAGCAGGACAGGGTCCTACGAGCAGTACTTC.

The chain couples TRBV28 to TRBJ1-4; 9 positions match TRBD1. The CDR3 is made up of 15 amino acids. Trimming took 3 bases from V and 8 from J; bases not matched to a gene: 7. Germline CDR1 reads MDHEN; CDR2 reads SYDVKM. The CDR3 protein is CASSLLTGGQEKLFF. CDR3 bases: TGTGCCAGCAGTTTGCTGACAGGGGGTCAGGAAAAACTGTTTTTT.

The V and J genes are TRBV9 and TRBJ2-1; weak D call: TRBD2 (6 bases). Germline V gives CDR1 SGDLS, CDR2 YYNGEE. V shed 0 bases and J shed 0 bases, with 10 bases lying between them. The CDR3 is 16 amino acids. The CDR3 nucleotides are TGTGCCAGCAGCGTAGATGTCGGGAGCTCCTACAATGAGCAGTTCTTC. Encoded protein: CASSVDVGSSYNEQFF.

V gene TRBV14 combines with J gene TRBJ2-3; D unclear. V shed 0 bases and J shed 14 bases, with 21 bases lying between them. This CDR3 has 15 residues. Germline-derived CDR1 and CDR2 are SGHDN and FVKESK. The CDR3 region has the DNA TGTGCCAGCAGCCAAGAGTGGTCCTCCGCCGCTCCGCCGTATTTT. This sequence encodes CASSQEWSSAAPPYF.

For this clone: A much larger clone is a single base away; this may be a read error. Additional DNA sequences in this sample encode the identical CDR3. The rearrangement joins TRBV6-5 to TRBJ2-1; a possible D gene is TRBD2 (6 bases). V was shortened by 6 bases and J by 3 bases, with 12 bases between the two germline ends. Germline V gene sequence: CDR1 MNHEY, CDR2 SVGAGI. This CDR3 region has 14 residues. For the CDR3, the DNA is TGTGCCAGCAGGGGATTAGCGGACTACAATGAGCAGTTCTTC. It encodes CASRGLADYNEQFF.

This clone was seen only a few times. This chain uses TRBV28 with TRBJ2-7, with 12 nucleotides matching TRBD2. The CDR3 is 16 amino acids. J gave up 13 bases and V 4 bases, and 17 bases lay outside the gene matches. Germline CDR1 is MDHEN and CDR2 is SYDVKM. The CDR3 DNA sequence: TGTGCCAGCAGTTCAGCGGACAGGCAACTAGCGGGAGGAGGATACTTC. It codes for CASSSADRQLAGGGYF.

CDR3 DNA: TGTGCCAGCAGGGACAGGGGGGAGACCCAGTACTTC. Translation: CASRDRGETQYF. The gene calls are TRBV2 and TRBJ2-5; TRBD1 agrees at 10 bases. Germline assignment: CDR1 SNHLY and CDR2 FYNNEI. CDR3 length: 12 residues. Germline trimming cut 6 bases from V and 5 bases from J; bases unmatched to any gene: 0.